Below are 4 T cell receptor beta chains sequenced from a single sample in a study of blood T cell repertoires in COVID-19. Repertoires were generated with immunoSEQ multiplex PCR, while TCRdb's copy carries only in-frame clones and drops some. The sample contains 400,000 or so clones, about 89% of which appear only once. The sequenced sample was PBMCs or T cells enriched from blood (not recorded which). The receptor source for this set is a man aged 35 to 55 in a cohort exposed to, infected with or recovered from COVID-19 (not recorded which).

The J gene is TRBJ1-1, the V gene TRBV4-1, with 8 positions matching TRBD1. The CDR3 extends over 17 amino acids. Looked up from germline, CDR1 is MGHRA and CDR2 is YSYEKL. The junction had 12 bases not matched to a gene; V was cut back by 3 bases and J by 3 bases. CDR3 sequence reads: CASSHRQGAKGDTEAFF. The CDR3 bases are TGCGCCAGCAGCCACCGGCAGGGGGCTAAGGGAGACACTGAAGCTTTCTTT.

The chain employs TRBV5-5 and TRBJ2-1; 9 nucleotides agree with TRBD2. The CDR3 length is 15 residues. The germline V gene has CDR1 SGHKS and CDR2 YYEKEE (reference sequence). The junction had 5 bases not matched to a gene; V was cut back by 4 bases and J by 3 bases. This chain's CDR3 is CASSTGTSSYNEQFF. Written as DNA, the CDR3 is TGTGCCAGCAGCACCGGGACTAGCAGCTACAATGAGCAGTTCTTC.

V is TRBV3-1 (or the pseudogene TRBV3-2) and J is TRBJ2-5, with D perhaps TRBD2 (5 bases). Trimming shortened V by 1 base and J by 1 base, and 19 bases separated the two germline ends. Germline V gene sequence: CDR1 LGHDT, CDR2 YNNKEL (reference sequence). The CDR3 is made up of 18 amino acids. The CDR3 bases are TGTGCCAGCAGCCAAGGAACGCTAGTCAAGGAGGTCCAAGAGACCCAGTACTTC. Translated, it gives CASSQGTLVKEVQETQYF.

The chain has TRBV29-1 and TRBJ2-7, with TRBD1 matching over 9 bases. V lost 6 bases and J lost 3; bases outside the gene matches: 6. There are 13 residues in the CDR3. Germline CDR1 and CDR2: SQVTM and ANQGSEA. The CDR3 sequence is CSVRQGGIYEQYF. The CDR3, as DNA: TGCAGCGTACGACAGGGGGGCATCTACGAGCAGTACTTC.